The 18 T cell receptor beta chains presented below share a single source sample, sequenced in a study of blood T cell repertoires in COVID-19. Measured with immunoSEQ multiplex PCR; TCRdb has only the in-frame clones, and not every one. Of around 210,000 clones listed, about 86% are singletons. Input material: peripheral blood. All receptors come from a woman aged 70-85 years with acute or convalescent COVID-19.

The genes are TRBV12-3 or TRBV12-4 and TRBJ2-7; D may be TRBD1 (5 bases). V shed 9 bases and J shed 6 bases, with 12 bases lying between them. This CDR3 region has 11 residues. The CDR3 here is CASRRGGEQYF. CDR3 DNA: TGTGCCAGTAGAAGGGGCGGCGAGCAGTACTTC.

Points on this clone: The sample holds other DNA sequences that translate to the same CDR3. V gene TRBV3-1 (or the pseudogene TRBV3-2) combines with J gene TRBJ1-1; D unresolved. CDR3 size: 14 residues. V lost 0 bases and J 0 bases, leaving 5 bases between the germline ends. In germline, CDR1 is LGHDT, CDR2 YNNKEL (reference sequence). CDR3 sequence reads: CASSQDPVNTEAFF. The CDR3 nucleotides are TGTGCCAGCAGCCAAGACCCCGTGAACACTGAAGCTTTCTTT.

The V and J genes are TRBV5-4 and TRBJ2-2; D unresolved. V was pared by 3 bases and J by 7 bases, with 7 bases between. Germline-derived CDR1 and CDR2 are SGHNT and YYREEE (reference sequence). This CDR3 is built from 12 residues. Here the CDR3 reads CASSSLGGELFF. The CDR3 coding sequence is TGTGCCAGCAGCTCCCTCGGCGGGGAGCTGTTTTTT.

CDR3 amino acids: CASSPGGGGGRSSPLHF. The CDR3 DNA is TGTGCCAGCAGCCCCGGGGGGGGCGGCGGGAGGAGTTCACCCCTCCACTTT. J is TRBJ1-6 and V is TRBV7-8; TRBD1 might be the D (6 bases). The V gene's germline CDR1 is SGHVS and CDR2 FQNEAQ. The V end lost 5 bases, the J end lost 9 bases, and 23 bases lay between the germline ends. The CDR3 contains 17 residues.

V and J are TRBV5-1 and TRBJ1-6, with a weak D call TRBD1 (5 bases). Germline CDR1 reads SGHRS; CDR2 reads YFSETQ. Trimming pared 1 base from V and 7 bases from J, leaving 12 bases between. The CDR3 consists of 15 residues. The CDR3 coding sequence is TGCGCCAGCAGCTTGTTGGGGCCAACCAATTCACCCCTCCACTTT. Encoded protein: CASSLLGPTNSPLHF. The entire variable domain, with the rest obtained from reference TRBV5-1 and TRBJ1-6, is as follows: KAGVTQTPRYLIKTRGQQVTLSCSPISGHRSVSWYQQTPGQGLQFLFEYFSETQRNKGNFPGRFSGRQFSNSRSEMNVSTLELGDSALYLCASSLLGPTNSPLHFGNGTRLTVT.

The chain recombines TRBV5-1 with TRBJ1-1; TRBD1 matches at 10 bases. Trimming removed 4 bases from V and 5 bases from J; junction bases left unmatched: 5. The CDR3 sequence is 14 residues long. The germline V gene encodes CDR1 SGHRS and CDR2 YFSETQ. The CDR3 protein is CASSHGTGATEAFF. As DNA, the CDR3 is TGCGCCAGCAGCCACGGGACAGGGGCGACTGAAGCTTTCTTT.

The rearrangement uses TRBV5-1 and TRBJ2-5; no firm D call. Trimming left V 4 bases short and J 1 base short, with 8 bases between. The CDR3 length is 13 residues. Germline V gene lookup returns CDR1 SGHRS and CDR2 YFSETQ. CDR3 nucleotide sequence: TGCGCCAGCAGCGCCGGAGCCCAAGAGACCCAGTACTTC. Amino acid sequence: CASSAGAQETQYF.

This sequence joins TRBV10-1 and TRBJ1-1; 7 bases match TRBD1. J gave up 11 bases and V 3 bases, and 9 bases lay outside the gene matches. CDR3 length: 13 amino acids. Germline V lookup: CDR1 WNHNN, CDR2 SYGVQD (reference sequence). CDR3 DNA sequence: TGCGCCAGCAGTGAAAGTACGGGACAGCGGGCTTTCTTT. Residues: CASSESTGQRAFF.

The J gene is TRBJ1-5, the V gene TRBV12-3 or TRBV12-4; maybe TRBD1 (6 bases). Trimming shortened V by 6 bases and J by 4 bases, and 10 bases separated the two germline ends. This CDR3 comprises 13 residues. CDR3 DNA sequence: TGTGCCAGCAGCACGGACAGTAATCAGCCCCAGCATTTT. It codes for CASSTDSNQPQHF.

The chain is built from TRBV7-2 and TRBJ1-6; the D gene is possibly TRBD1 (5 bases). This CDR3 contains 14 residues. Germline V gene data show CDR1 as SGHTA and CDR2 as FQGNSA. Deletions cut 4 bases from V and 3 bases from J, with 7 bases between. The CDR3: CASSYRSYNSPLHF. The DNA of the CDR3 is TGTGCCAGCAGCTACAGGAGCTATAATTCACCCCTCCACTTT. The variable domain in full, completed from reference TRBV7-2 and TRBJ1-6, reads GAGVSQSPSNKVTEKGKDVELRCDPISGHTALYWYRQSLGQGLEFLIYFQGNSAPDKSGLPSDRFSAERTGGSVSTLTIQRTQQEDSAVYLCASSYRSYNSPLHFGNGTRLTVT.

CDR3 sequence: CASSARTGTYEQYF. In DNA form, the CDR3 reads TGTGCCAGCAGTGCCCGGACAGGGACCTACGAGCAGTACTTC. The V and J genes are TRBV2 and TRBJ2-7, with 8 positions matching TRBD1. V was pared by 4 bases and J by 2 bases, with 4 bases of the junction left unmatched. CDR3 length: 14 amino acids. Germline CDR1 and CDR2: SNHLY and FYNNEI.

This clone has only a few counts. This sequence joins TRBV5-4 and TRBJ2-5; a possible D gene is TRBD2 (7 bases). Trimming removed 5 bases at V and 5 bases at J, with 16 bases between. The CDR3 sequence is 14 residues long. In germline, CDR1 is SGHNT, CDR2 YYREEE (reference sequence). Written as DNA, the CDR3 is TGTGCCAGCAGTTATTCGGGGGGCGGGGAGACCCAGTACTTC. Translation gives CASSYSGGGETQYF.

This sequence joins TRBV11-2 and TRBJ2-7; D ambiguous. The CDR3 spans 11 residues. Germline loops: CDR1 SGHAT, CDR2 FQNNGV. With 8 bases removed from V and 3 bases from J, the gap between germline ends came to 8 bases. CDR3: CASSPYYEQYF. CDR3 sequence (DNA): TGTGCCAGCTCCCCGTACTACGAGCAGTACTTC.

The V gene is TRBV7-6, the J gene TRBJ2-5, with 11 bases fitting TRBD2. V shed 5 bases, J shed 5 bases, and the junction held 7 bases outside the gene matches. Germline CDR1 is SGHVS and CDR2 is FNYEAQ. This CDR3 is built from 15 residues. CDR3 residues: CASSPLAGVRETQYF. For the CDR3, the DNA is TGTGCCAGCAGCCCACTAGCGGGAGTACGGGAGACCCAGTACTTC.

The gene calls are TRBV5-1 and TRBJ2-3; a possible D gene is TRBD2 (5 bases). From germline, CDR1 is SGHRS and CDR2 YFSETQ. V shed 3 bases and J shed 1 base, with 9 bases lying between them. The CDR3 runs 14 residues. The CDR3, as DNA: TGCGCCAGCAGCTACGACGGGGGCACAGATACGCAGTATTTT. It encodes CASSYDGGTDTQYF.

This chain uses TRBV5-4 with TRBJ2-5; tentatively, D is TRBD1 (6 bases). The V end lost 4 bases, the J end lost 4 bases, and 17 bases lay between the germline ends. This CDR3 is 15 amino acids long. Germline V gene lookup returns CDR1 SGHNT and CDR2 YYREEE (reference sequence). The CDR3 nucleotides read TGTGCCAGCAGCCAAGAATTGACAGGTCTAGAGACCCAGTACTTC. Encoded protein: CASSQELTGLETQYF.

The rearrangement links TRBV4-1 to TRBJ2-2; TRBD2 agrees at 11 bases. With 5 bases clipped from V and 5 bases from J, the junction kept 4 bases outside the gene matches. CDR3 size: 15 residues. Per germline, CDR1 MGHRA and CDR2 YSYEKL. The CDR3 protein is CASSWRLAGTGELFF. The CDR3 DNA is TGCGCCAGCAGCTGGAGACTAGCGGGAACCGGGGAGCTGTTTTTT.

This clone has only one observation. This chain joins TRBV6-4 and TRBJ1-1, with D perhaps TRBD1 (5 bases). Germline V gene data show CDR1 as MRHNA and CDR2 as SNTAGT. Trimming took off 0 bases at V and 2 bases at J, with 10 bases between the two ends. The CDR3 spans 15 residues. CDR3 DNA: TGTGCCAGCAGTGACTCGACCCAGGGAAACACTGAAGCTTTCTTT. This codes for CASSDSTQGNTEAFF.